The text below deals with one T cell receptor beta chain. Its antigen is not identified. This sample is drawn from a study of T cell responses to AZD1222 COVID-19 vaccine. Across the study: Second-dose timings of about 4 or about 12 weeks were pooled. Study-level results: The donor group comprised mostly white British people and more females; the analysis possibly underestimated clonal diversity. Repertoire sampling happened only post peak T cell response. Unmutated variant regions are reportedly targeted by nearly half of spike-specific TCRs.

From germline, CDR1 is MDHEN and CDR2 SYDVKM. V lost 5 bases and J lost 4, with 15 bases in between. This CDR3 spans 15 amino acids. Profiled with immunoSEQ multiplex PCR; TCRdb holds only in-frame clones, not every one. This sample has 150,000 or so clones, with approximately 93% found just once. J is TRBJ1-5 and V is TRBV28, with D hard to call. The sequence was collected from an adult in good health. Source: peripheral blood, taken on day 0 of AZD1222 vaccination. The CDR3 DNA follows: TGTGCCAGCAGTCCCCCTCGCCAGCCTAATCAGCCCCAGCATTTT. Protein sequence: CASSPPRQPNQPQHF. Full variable domain (outside the CDR3, taken from reference TRBV28 and TRBJ1-5): DVKVTQSSRYLVKRTGEKVFLECVQDMDHENMFWYRQDPGLGLRLIYFSYDVKMKEKGDIPEGYSVSREKKERFSLILESASTNQTSMYLCASSPPRQPNQPQHFGDGTRLSIL.